These 7 T cell receptor beta chains were sequenced from one sample in a study of T cells in women clearing cervical HPV infection. Sequenced by immunoSEQ multiplex PCR; TCRdb stores in-frame clones only, minus some. The table counts over 15,000 clones; around a tenth lies in the top ten. Input material: blood buffy coat. These receptors originate from a woman aged 18-70 years with a cervical HPV16 infection that either progressed to CIN3+ or cleared (not recorded which).

Remarks on this clone: The read halts 3 residues ahead of the CDR3 end, with the missing end drawn from the germline J gene. The V call is TRBV15, the J call TRBJ1-4; D is possibly TRBD1 (5 bases). The V gene lost 8 bases and the J gene lost 5 bases, with 15 bases spanning the gap. The CDR3 sequence is 14 residues long. Germline V CDR1 and CDR2: LNHNV, YYDKDF (reference sequence). The CDR3 is CATWGGGANEKLFF. The covered CDR3 bases are TGTGCCACCTGGGGAGGTGGGGCAAATGAAAAA.

The sequenced part of the CDR3 DNA is TGTGCCAGTAGATTTGGTGGCGAAAAA. Translating it yields CASRFGGEK. The complete CDR3 sequence is CASRFGGEKLFF. The chain joins TRBV19 to TRBJ1-4, with D unclear. The read terminates 3 residues ahead of where the CDR3 ends, so the germline J gene completes it. Trimming cost V 6 bases and J 8 bases, with 10 bases left between them. The CDR3 is made up of 12 amino acids. In germline, CDR1 is LNHDA, CDR2 SQIVND (reference sequence).

A remark on this clone: Sequencing ends 3 residues short of the CDR3 end; the germline J gene provides the rest. The V call is TRBV5-6, the J call TRBJ1-3, with D unclear. Looked up from germline, CDR1 is SGHDT and CDR2 is YYEEEE. The CDR3 totals 15 residues. The V end was cut by 0 bases, the J end by 0 bases, with 7 bases between. This CDR3 is CASSLVTTSGNTIYF. The CDR3 DNA, read in part, is TGTGCCAGCAGCTTGGTGACAACCTCTGGAAACACC.

Note on this clone: Read sequence stops 3 residues before the CDR3 end, and the germline J gene provides the missing end. The chain links TRBV12-3 or TRBV12-4 to TRBJ2-5, with D perhaps matching TRBD1 (5 bases). CDR3 length equals 12 residues. Trimming took 7 bases from V and 2 from J, leaving 8 bases between them. The CDR3 bases that were read are TGTGCCAGCAAGGGGATACAAGAGACC. Amino acid sequence: CASKGIQET. The entire CDR3 reads CASKGIQETQYF.

Notes on this clone: The read terminates 3 residues before the CDR3 end, so the remaining end is supplied by the germline J gene. V usage is TRBV6-1 and J usage is TRBJ1-6; D may be TRBD1 (5 bases). Trimming pared 2 bases from V and 4 bases from J, leaving 12 bases between. Germline V gene data show CDR1 as MNHNS and CDR2 as SASEGT. The CDR3 is 16 residues long. The CDR3 DNA, read in part, is TGTGCCAGCAGTGAATACTCGACAGTGTATAATTCACCC. It is translated as CASSEYSTVYNSP. The CDR3 in full is CASSEYSTVYNSPLHF.

As to this clone: The CDR3 is cut off 3 residues early in the read; its end comes from the germline J gene. The V call is TRBV7-9, the J call TRBJ1-4; D uncertain. Germline V CDR1 and CDR2: SEHNR, FQNEAQ (reference sequence). The CDR3 length is 15 residues. V was shortened by 1 base and J by 0 bases, with 6 bases between the two germline ends. The sequenced CDR3 bases are TGTGCCAGCAGCTTAGGAGCTGCAACTAATGAAAAA. Translation: CASSLGAATNEK. The whole CDR3 protein is CASSLGAATNEKLFF. Using reference TRBV7-9 and TRBJ1-4 for the parts outside the CDR3, the full variable domain is DTGVSQNPRHKITKRGQNVTFRCDPISEHNRLYWYRQTLGQGPEFLTYFQNEAQLEKSRLLSDRFSAERPKGSFSTLEIQRTEQGDSAMYLCASSLGAATNEKLFFGSGTQLSVL.

The sequenced part of the CDR3 DNA is TGTGCCAGCAGCTTGGGGATTGCAGGGCCAAATTCACCC. The encoded protein is CASSLGIAGPNSP. The whole CDR3 reads CASSLGIAGPNSPLHF. This chain uses TRBV5-4 with TRBJ1-6; maybe TRBD1 (5 bases). The read halts 3 residues ahead of the CDR3 end, with the missing end drawn from the germline J gene. CDR1 is SGHNT and CDR2 is YYREEE in the germline V gene (reference sequence). V was shortened by 0 bases and J by 7 bases, with 14 bases between the two germline ends. The CDR3 is 16 residues long.